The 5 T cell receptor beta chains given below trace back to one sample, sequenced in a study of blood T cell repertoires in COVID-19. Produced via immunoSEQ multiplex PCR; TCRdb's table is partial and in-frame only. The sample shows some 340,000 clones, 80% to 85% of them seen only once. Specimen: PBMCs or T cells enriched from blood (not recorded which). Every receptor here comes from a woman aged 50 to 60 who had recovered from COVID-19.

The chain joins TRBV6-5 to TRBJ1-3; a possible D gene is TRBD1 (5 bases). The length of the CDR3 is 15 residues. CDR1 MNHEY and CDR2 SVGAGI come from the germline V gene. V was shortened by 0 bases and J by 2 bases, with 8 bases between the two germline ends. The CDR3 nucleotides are TGTGCCAGCAGTTACTCGGGGCCGGCTGGAAACACCATATATTTT. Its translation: CASSYSGPAGNTIYF.

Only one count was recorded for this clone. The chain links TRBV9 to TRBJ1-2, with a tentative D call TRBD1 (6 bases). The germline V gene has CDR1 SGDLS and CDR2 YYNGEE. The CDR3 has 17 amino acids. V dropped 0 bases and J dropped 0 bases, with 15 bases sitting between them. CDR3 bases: TGTGCCAGCAGCGTAGTTGGGACAACTCCCTCTAACTATGGCTACACCTTC. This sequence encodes CASSVVGTTPSNYGYTF.

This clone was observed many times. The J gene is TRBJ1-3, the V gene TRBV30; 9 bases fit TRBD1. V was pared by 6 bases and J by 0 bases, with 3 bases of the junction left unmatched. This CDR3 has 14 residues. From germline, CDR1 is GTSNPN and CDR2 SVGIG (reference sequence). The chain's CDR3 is CACYRGPSGNTIYF. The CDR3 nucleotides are TGTGCCTGCTACAGGGGGCCCTCTGGAAACACCATATATTTT. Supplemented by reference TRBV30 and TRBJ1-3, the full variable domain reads SQTIHQWPATLVQPVGSPLSLECTVEGTSNPNLYWYRQAAGRGLQLLFYSVGIGQISSEVPQNLSASRPQDRQFILSSKKLLLSDSGFYLCACYRGPSGNTIYFGEGSWLTVV.

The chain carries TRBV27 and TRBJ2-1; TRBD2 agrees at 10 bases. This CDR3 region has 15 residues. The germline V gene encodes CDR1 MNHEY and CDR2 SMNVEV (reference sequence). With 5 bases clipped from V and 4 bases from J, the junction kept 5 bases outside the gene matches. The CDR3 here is CASSARTSGYNEQFF. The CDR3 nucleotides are TGTGCCAGCAGTGCCCGGACTAGCGGTTACAATGAGCAGTTCTTC.

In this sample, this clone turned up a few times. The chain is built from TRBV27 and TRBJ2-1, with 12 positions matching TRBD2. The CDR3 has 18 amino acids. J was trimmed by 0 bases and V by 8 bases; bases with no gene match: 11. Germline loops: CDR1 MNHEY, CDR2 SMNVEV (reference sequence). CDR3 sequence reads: CASAGTSGFWSSYNEQFF. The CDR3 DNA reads TGTGCCAGCGCCGGGACTAGCGGGTTCTGGAGCTCCTACAATGAGCAGTTCTTC.